Listed below are T cell receptor beta chains from one sample, sequenced in a study of regulatory T cells in long-lasting Graves disease. MiXCR, applied by TCRdb to the multiplex PCR reads, yields one record per CDR3 protein. The top ten hold 22% of the sample, which has approximately 400,000 distinct CDR3 sequences, roughly 15% seen once. The sample in question was peripheral blood mononuclear cells (PBMCs), obtained at new diagnosis, from a patient treated with antithyroid drugs. Every receptor here comes from a female donor with Graves disease. Both conserved end residues are part of each CDR3. A D gene is named only where the DNA matches it firmly. For some rows the clone size is stated as once, few or many, or as a class when expanded; others skip it.

V	size	D	J	CDR3	DNA
TRBV18	few	TRBD1	TRBJ2-7	CASSFRDRDYEQYF	TGTGCCAGCTCATTCCGGGACAGAGACTACGAGCAGTACTTC
TRBV12-5	-	-	TRBJ2-7	CASGLSLPDGQYF	TGTGCTAGTGGTTTGTCGCTGCCGGACGGACAGTACTTC
TRBV2	many	TRBD1	TRBJ1-2	CASSEVTGGNYGYTF	TGTGCCAGCAGTGAAGTGACAGGGGGCAACTATGGCTACACCTTC
TRBV11-2	few	-	TRBJ2-4	CASSLDFGGRSKNIQYF	TGTGCCAGCAGCTTAGATTTCGGGGGTAGATCCAAAAACATTCAGTACTTC
TRBV3-1	-	-	TRBJ1-5	CACSSDMAGMAQHF	TGTGCCTGCAGCTCTGACATGGCCGGGATGGCCCAGCATTTT
TRBV6-2/TRBV6-3	few	-	TRBJ1-4	CASSYSVLGQQGEASNEKLFF	TGTGCCAGCAGTTACTCGGTACTGGGTCAGCAGGGTGAGGCATCGAATGAAAAACTGTTTTTT
TRBV10-3	few	-	TRBJ1-6	CAIRGEGSSYNSPLHF	TGTGCCATCAGAGGAGAAGGTAGCTCCTATAATTCACCCCTCCACTTT
TRBV9	many	-	TRBJ1-1	CASTAGGWNTEAFF	TGTGCCAGCACCGCCGGGGGGTGGAACACTGAAGCTTTCTTT
TRBV7-9	many	TRBD2	TRBJ2-3	CASSLVATSGPSTDTQYF	TGTGCCAGCAGCTTAGTTGCGACTAGCGGACCCAGCACAGATACGCAGTATTTT
TRBV9	few	-	TRBJ1-2	CASSGTNPKTNYGYTF	TGTGCCAGCAGCGGGACAAACCCTAAGACTAACTATGGCTACACCTTC
TRBV6-2/TRBV6-3	few	TRBD1	TRBJ1-2	CASSEARQGAWGYTF	TGTGCCAGCAGTGAAGCTCGACAGGGGGCATGGGGCTACACCTTC
TRBV4-1	-	TRBD2	TRBJ2-5	CASSPLTSGGVGETQYF	TGCGCCAGCAGCCCGCTGACTAGCGGGGGGGTAGGAGAGACCCAGTACTTC
TRBV20-1	many	-	TRBJ1-1	CSARRRVQAEAFF	TGCAGTGCTAGAAGACGGGTACAAGCTGAAGCTTTCTTT
TRBV20-1	many	TRBD1	TRBJ1-1	CSARGGQANTEAFF	TGCAGTGCTAGGGGGGGACAGGCCAACACTGAAGCTTTCTTT
TRBV18	-	TRBD2	TRBJ2-5	CASSPPTGGGQETQYF	TGTGCCAGCTCACCACCGACTGGCGGGGGCCAAGAGACCCAGTACTTC
TRBV25-1	many	TRBD2	TRBJ2-3	CASSERQLAGGHTDTQYF	TGTGCCAGCAGTGAACGCCAACTAGCGGGGGGACACACAGATACGCAGTATTTT
TRBV9	many	-	TRBJ2-7	CASSAGGRDEQYF	TGTGCCAGCAGCGCCGGGGGCCGGGACGAGCAGTACTTC
TRBV9	-	-	TRBJ2-3	CASSVSVGTQYF	TGTGCCAGCAGCGTGTCGGTGGGCACGCAGTATTTT
TRBV12-3/TRBV12-4	many	TRBD1	TRBJ1-5	CASSLRTGYQPQHF	TGTGCCAGCAGTCTCCGGACAGGGTACCAGCCCCAGCATTTT
TRBV7-2	-	-	TRBJ1-6	CASSRNGGNSPLHF	TGTGCCAGCAGTAGAAACGGAGGGAATTCACCCCTCCACTTT
TRBV7-9	many	-	TRBJ1-2	CASSPASRENYGYTF	TGTGCCAGCAGCCCGGCCAGTCGTGAAAACTATGGCTACACCTTC
TRBV29-1	many	-	TRBJ2-2	CALTAPNTGELFF	TGCGCCCTCACCGCGCCGAACACCGGGGAGCTGTTTTTT
TRBV20-1	-	TRBD2	TRBJ2-3	CSATPSNSGRASTDTQYF	TGCAGTGCTACTCCCTCTAATAGCGGGAGGGCTAGCACAGATACGCAGTATTTT
TRBV20-1	many	TRBD2	TRBJ2-3	CSASDLAVFGDTQYF	TGCAGTGCTAGTGATCTAGCGGTCTTCGGAGATACGCAGTATTTT
TRBV6-9	many	-	TRBJ1-2	CASSLQTVANYGYTF	TGTGCCAGCAGTTTACAGACAGTCGCTAACTATGGCTACACCTTC
TRBV6-5	few	-	TRBJ2-1	CASSYEGSSYNEQFF	TGTGCCAGCAGTTACGAGGGGAGCTCCTACAATGAGCAGTTCTTC
TRBV7-2	many	-	TRBJ2-3	CASSPRLGDTQYF	TGTGCCAGCAGCCCCAGACTCGGAGATACGCAGTATTTT
TRBV15	many	TRBD2	TRBJ2-2	CATSRPRAGGTNTGELFF	TGTGCCACCAGCAGGCCTCGGGCGGGGGGTACGAACACCGGGGAGCTGTTTTTT
TRBV27	many	-	TRBJ1-5	CASSMSQQPDQPQHF	TGTGCCAGCAGTATGTCGCAGCAACCCGATCAGCCCCAGCATTTT
TRBV6-1	many	-	TRBJ1-5	CASRVGQPYSNQPQHF	TGTGCCAGCAGGGTAGGACAGCCTTATAGCAATCAGCCCCAGCATTTT
TRBV4-1	-	-	TRBJ2-2	CASSQERTGTANTGELFF	TGCGCCAGCAGCCAAGAAAGGACCGGGACCGCGAACACCGGGGAGCTGTTTTTT
TRBV4-1	many	-	TRBJ1-5	CASSQDNDSPHQPQHF	TGCGCCAGCAGCCAAGATAATGACAGCCCGCATCAGCCCCAGCATTTT
TRBV15	many	TRBD1	TRBJ1-5	CATSRYPGQSNQPQHF	TGTGCCACCAGCAGATACCCGGGACAGAGCAATCAGCCCCAGCATTTT
TRBV28	many	TRBD2	TRBJ2-5	CASISGRQETQYF	TGTGCCAGCATTAGCGGGCGCCAAGAGACCCAGTACTTC
TRBV29-1	few	TRBD1	TRBJ1-3	CSVSPGGSGNTIYF	TGCAGCGTCTCCCCAGGGGGCTCAGGAAACACCATATATTTT
TRBV7-3	many	-	TRBJ1-1	CASSLTGGRMNTEAFF	TGTGCCAGCAGCTTAACGGGCGGAAGAATGAACACTGAAGCTTTCTTT